Many counts were recorded for the clone carrying this T cell receptor (beta chain). Antigen: not known. Germline CDR1 SGHTA, CDR2 FQGNSA. The junction had 8 bases not matched to a gene; V was cut back by 8 bases and J by 3 bases. This CDR3 spans 14 amino acids. The sample comes from a study of T cell repertoires in cytomegalovirus infection. TCRdb analysed the reads with MiXCR anew, one entry per CDR3 protein. The sample lists roughly 730,000 distinct CDR3 sequences; around a third were seen once. The V gene is TRBV7-2, the J gene TRBJ2-7, with TRBD1 matching over 9 bases. Source: cultured PBMCs, taken from culture after CMV antigen stimulation. The receptor was isolated from a human donor in good health (CMV status not recorded). Some clones in this sample may be carry-over from other donors' samples. The CDR3 region is CASARTGANYEQYF. CDR3 DNA: TGTGCCAGCGCCCGGACAGGGGCCAACTACGAGCAGTACTTC. The whole variable domain, remainder taken from reference TRBV7-2 and TRBJ2-7, is GAGVSQSPSNKVTEKGKDVELRCDPISGHTALYWYRQSLGQGLEFLIYFQGNSAPDKSGLPSDRFSAERTGGSVSTLTIQRTQQEDSAVYLCASARTGANYEQYFGPGTRLTVT.